The entry below describes one T cell receptor beta chain. Its antigen is not known. This sample stems from a study of Ad26.COV2.S vaccination and SARS-CoV-2 variants. Study background: Ad26.COV2.S was injected intramuscularly once or twice, 56 days apart. Overall study findings and caveats: Breadth measured for non-spike TCRs was similar across vaccine and placebo recipients. After vaccination, substantial breadth of spike-specific CD8+ and CD4+ responses was reported.

Stated treatment: about 20 received Ad26.COV2.S at low or high dose, single or two shots; roughly 5 received placebo; per-sample allocation not given. Specimens were obtained on day 63 following the first vaccine or placebo injection. The sample came from a Boston adult aged 18-55 years. This table comes from immunoSEQ multiplex PCR, and its TCRdb copy is limited to in-frame clones, with some not included. The data contain around 300,000 clones, 88% of them singletons. The sequences come from peripheral blood, collected in a trial of Ad26.COV2.S vaccine versus placebo. The source is a person between 18 and 65 years old who received the Ad26.COV2.S COVID-19 vaccine or a placebo.

CDR3 protein: CASSQRLAGANVLTF. CDR3 coding DNA: TGTGCCAGCAGCCAGAGACTGGCTGGGGCCAACGTCCTGACTTTC. The chain joins TRBV7-9 to TRBJ2-6; no reliable D call. V lost 5 bases and J 2 bases, leaving 10 bases between the germline ends. Germline values: CDR1 SEHNR, CDR2 FQNEAQ (reference sequence). The CDR3 loop spans 15 amino acids.